A single T cell receptor (beta chain) is shown here with its context. The ends were cut back, 1 base at V and 7 bases at J, with 10 bases in the middle. The CDR3 has 14 amino acids. Germline V gene lookup returns CDR1 SGHNT and CDR2 YENEEA. The sample belongs to a study of blood T cell repertoires in COVID-19. Data came from immunoSEQ multiplex PCR; TCRdb stores just in-frame clones and leaves some out. There are about 430,000 clones in the sample; around nine tenths occur only once, and 1.4% lies in the top ten. Categorization into cohorts depended on clinical history that participants reported. This clonotype originated in a woman aged 18-35 years who had been exposed to COVID-19. The sample consisted of PBMCs or T cells enriched from blood (not recorded which). The V gene is TRBV11-3, the J gene TRBJ2-2; tentative D call: TRBD2 (5 bases). Written as DNA, the CDR3 is TGTGCCAGCAGCTTAGTCGCCCGGGGCGGGGAGCTGTTTTTT. It codes for CASSLVARGGELFF.